The following is a TCR beta chain sequence with its context. This sample was taken from a study of cytomegalovirus exposure and HLA in healthy donors. The primer mix had 60 Vbeta and 13 Jbeta primers. TCRdb's copy holds only in-frame clones and misses some; the assay was immunoSEQ multiplex PCR. Of more than 150,000 clones in the sample, around 82% were seen once. This clonotype was sampled from a woman aged 50 to 60 in good health and CMV-seropositive. Material: PBMCs.

In DNA, the CDR3 is TGTGCCAGTGGACAAGCCTATAATTCACCCCTCCACTTT. Translated, it gives CASGQAYNSPLHF. The V gene is TRBV6-5, the J gene TRBJ1-6; TRBD1 might be the D (5 bases). CDR1 is MNHEY and CDR2 is SVGAGI in the germline V gene. This CDR3 is built from 13 residues. Trimming shortened V by 9 bases and J by 2 bases, and 8 bases separated the two germline ends.